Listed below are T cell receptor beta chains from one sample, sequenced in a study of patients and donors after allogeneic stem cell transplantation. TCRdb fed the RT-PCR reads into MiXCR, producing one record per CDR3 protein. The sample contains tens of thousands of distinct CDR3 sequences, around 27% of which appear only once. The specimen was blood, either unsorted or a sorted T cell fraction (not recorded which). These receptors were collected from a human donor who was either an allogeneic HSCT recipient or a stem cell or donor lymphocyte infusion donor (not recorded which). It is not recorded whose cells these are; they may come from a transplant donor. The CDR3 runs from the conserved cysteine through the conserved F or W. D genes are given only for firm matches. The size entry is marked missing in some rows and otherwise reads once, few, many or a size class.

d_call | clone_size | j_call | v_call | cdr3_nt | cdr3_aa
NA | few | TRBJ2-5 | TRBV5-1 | TGCGCCAGCAGCTTAGACCCGGCTTGGGGGACCCAGTACTTC | CASSLDPAWGTQYF
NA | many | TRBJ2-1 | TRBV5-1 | TGCGCCAGCAGCTTGGATGGAGGGATATTCAGCTACAATGAGCAGTTCTTC | CASSLDGGIFSYNEQFF
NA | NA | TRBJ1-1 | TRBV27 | TGTGCCAGCAGTTTCAAGGGCGGCGCTGAAGCTTTCTTT | CASSFKGGAEAFF
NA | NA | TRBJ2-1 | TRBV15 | TGTGCCACCAGCAGAGGAACCTTTAGCTCCTACAATGAGCAGTTCTTC | CATSRGTFSSYNEQFF
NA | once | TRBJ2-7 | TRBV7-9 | TGTGCCAGCAGCTTAGCAGGGGCCGAGCAGTACTTC | CASSLAGAEQYF
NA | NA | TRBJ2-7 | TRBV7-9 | TGTGCCAGCAGCTTATTTGAGGGGATATTCTCCTACGAGCAGTACTTC | CASSLFEGIFSYEQYF
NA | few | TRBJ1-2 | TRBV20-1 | TGCAGTGCTAGAGATTCGGCGCCCGGCTACACCTTC | CSARDSAPGYTF
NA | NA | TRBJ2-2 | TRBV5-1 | TGCGCCAGCAGGGCCAGGGACGGCAACGCCGGGGAGCTGTTTTTT | CASRARDGNAGELFF
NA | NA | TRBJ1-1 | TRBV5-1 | TGCGCCAGCAGCGAAACCCCTATCCCGAACACTGAAGCTTTCTTT | CASSETPIPNTEAFF
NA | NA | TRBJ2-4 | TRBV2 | TGTGCCAGCAGTGATTGGGCCAGAGAAAACATTCAGTACTTC | CASSDWARENIQYF
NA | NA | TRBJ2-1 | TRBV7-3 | TGTGCCAGCAGCCGGAGGTGGGCCTCCTCCTACAATGAGCAGTTCTTC | CASSRRWASSYNEQFF
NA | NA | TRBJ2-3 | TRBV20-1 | TGCAGTGCTGCTCTCTTTAATAGAGGCACAGATACGCAGTATTTT | CSAALFNRGTDTQYF
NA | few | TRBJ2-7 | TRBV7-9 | TGTGCCAGCAGCTTAGGCGCCAGGGGAACCTACGAGCAGTACTTC | CASSLGARGTYEQYF
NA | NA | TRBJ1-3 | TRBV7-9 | TGTGCCAGCAGCGCAACAGGGAGCTCTGGAAACACCATATATTTT | CASSATGSSGNTIYF
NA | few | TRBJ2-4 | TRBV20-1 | TGCAGTGCCTCCACTCAAGGTGGAGCCAAAAACATTCAGTACTTC | CSASTQGGAKNIQYF
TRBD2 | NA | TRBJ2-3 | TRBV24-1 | TGTGCCACCAGTGACCCTGGCGGGAGGGCCGCAGATACGCAGTATTTT | CATSDPGGRAADTQYF
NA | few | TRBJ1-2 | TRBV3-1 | TGTGCCAGCAGCCTAACTTTCGGGACATACTATGGCTACACCTTC | CASSLTFGTYYGYTF
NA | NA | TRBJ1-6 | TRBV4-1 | TGCGCCAGCAGCCTAATACAGGGAGTTAATAATTCACCCCTCCACTTT | CASSLIQGVNNSPLHF
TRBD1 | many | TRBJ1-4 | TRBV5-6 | TGTGCCAGCAGCTGGGACAGGGGGCTAGATGAAAAACTGTTTTTT | CASSWDRGLDEKLFF
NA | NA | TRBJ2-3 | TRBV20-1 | TGCAGTGCTAGAGATGGGGGCCGTGATACGCAGTATTTT | CSARDGGRDTQYF
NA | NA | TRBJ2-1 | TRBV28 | TGTGCCAGCTTTGGGGTTGAGCAGTTCTTC | CASFGVEQFF
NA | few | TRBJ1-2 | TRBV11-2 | TGTGCCAGCAGCTTAGGGTTGCAGAATCCAGGCTACACCTTC | CASSLGLQNPGYTF
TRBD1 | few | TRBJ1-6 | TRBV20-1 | TGCAGTGCTCGGGACAGTAATTCACCCCTCCACTTT | CSARDSNSPLHF
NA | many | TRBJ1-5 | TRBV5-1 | TGCGCCAGCAGCTTGGACAGTCCCCGCCAGCCCCAGCATTTT | CASSLDSPRQPQHF
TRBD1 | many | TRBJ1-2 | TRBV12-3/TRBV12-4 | TGTGCCAGCAGTTTAGAGGGACAGGGATTAGGTGGCTACACCTTC | CASSLEGQGLGGYTF
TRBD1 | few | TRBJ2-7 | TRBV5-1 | TGCGCCAGCAGCTTGGTAGGTATCGGGACAGGCTCCTACGAGCAGTACTTC | CASSLVGIGTGSYEQYF
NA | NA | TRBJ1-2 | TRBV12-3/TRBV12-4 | TGTGCCAGCAGTTTCGGGGGGCTGGACTATGGCTACACCTTC | CASSFGGLDYGYTF
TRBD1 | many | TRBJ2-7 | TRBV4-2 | TGTGCCAGCAGCCGCTCTAGTTCGACAGGGGGAACCTACGAGCAGTACTTC | CASSRSSSTGGTYEQYF
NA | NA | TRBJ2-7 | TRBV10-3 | TGTGCCACCGGGGCCGACTTGGGATTGCAGTACTTC | CATGADLGLQYF
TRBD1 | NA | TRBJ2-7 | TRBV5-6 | TGTGCCAGCAGCTTGCAGGGACAGGGCAGCTACGGGCAGTACTTC | CASSLQGQGSYGQYF
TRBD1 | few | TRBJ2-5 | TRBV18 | TGTGCCAGCTCACCGACAGGGCTTGAGACCCAGTACTTC | CASSPTGLETQYF
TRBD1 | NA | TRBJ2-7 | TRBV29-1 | TGCAGCGCCGGGACAGGTTCCTACGAGCAGTACTTC | CSAGTGSYEQYF
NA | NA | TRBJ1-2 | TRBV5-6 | TGTGCCAGCAGCTTACCAGGGGCCTATGGCTACACCTTC | CASSLPGAYGYTF
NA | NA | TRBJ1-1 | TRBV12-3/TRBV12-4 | TGTGCCAGCAGTTCCCGGGGGGAGGACACTGAAGCTTTCTTT | CASSSRGEDTEAFF
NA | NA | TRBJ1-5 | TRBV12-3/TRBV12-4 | TGTGCCAGCAGTAAACGAAGCAATCAGCCCCAGCATTTT | CASSKRSNQPQHF
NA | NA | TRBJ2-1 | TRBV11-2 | TGTGCCAGCAGCTCCCTAAGCGAATACAATGAGCAGTTCTTC | CASSSLSEYNEQFF
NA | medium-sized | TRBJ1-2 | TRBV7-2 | TGTGCCAGCAGCTTATCCCTTTTGGGGATCTATGGCTACACCTTC | CASSLSLLGIYGYTF
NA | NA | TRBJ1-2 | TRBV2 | TGTGCCAGCAGCCCCGACAGGATCTATGGCTACACCTTC | CASSPDRIYGYTF
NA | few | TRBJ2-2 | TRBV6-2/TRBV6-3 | TGTGCCAGCAGTTACTGGGCAAACACCGGGGAGCTGTTTTTT | CASSYWANTGELFF
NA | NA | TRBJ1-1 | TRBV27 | TGTGCCAGCAGTTTATCGCAGGGAGTCCTCGCTAGTGAAGCTTTCTTT | CASSLSQGVLASEAFF
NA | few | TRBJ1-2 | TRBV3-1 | TGTGCCAGCAGCCGAAAAACTCGGCCTTCCGGAGGTGGCTACACCTTC | CASSRKTRPSGGGYTF
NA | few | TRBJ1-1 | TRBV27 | TGTGCCAGCAGTTTTCGGGGCTCTGAAGCTTTCTTT | CASSFRGSEAFF
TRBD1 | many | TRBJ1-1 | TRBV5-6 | TGTGCCAGCAGCTTTACAGGGGTCACTGAAGCTTTCTTT | CASSFTGVTEAFF
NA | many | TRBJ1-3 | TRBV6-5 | TGTGCCAGCAGTTACTCCCGATTCAGGATCTCTGGAAACACCATATATTTT | CASSYSRFRISGNTIYF
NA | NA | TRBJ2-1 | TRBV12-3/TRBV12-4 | TGTGCCAGCAGCCCCCGGGACGTCCAGGGCGATGAGCAGTTCTTC | CASSPRDVQGDEQFF
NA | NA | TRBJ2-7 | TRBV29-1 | TGCAGCGTTATCCCCAGGACGGGAGAGTGGGGAAGCTACGAGCAGTACTTC | CSVIPRTGEWGSYEQYF
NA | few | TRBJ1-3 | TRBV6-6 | TGTGCCAGCAGGCGCACGACAGCTTCTGGAAACACCATATATTTT | CASRRTTASGNTIYF
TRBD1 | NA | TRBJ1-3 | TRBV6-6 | TGTGTCAGCACGGACAGGTTCTCCAACTCTGGAAACACCATATATTTT | CVSTDRFSNSGNTIYF
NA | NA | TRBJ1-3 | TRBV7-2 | TGTGCCAGCAGCTTAAACGGGGGCGGAAACACCATATATTTT | CASSLNGGGNTIYF
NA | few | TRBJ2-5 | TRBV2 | TGTGCCAGCAGCCCCCCAGGGGGGTTCCAAGAGACCCAGTACTTC | CASSPPGGFQETQYF
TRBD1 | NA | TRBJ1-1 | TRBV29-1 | TGCAGCGTTGAAGTTAGGGGGCTGAACACTGAAGCTTTCTTT | CSVEVRGLNTEAFF
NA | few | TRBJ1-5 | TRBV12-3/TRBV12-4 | TGTGCCAGCAGTCGCGGTCAAAGCAATCAGCCCCAGCATTTT | CASSRGQSNQPQHF
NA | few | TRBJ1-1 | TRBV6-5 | TGTGCCAGCAGTTACTTTTCTTCAGCAGCTGAAGCTTTCTTT | CASSYFSSAAEAFF
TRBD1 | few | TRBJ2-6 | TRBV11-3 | TGTGCCAAACCTCCGGGACAGGGATCCGGGGCCAACGTCCTGACTTTC | CAKPPGQGSGANVLTF
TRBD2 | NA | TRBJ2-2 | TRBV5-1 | TGCGCCAGCGGCCTAGCGGGACCTAACACCGGGGAGCTGTTTTTT | CASGLAGPNTGELFF
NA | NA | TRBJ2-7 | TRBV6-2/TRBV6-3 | TGTGCCAGCAGTGCTCCAGGGACGTACGAGCAGTACTTC | CASSAPGTYEQYF
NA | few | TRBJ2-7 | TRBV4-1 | TGCGCCAGCAGCGTAGGTCTTATCTCCGCCTACGAGCAGTACTTC | CASSVGLISAYEQYF
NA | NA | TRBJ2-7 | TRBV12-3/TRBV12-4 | TGTGCCAGCAGTTTAGCGATCTCGGGCAGGCTTATGGGGGAGCAGTACTTC | CASSLAISGRLMGEQYF
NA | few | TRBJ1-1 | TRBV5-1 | TGCGCCAGCAGCTTGGGGGCCCAAGGAACTGAAGCTTTCTTT | CASSLGAQGTEAFF
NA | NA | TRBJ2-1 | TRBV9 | TGTGCCAGCAGCGCTACGAGGGGAGACCCTTACAATGAGCAGTTCTTC | CASSATRGDPYNEQFF